Listed here are 20 T cell receptor beta chains from one sample, sequenced in a study of cytomegalovirus exposure and HLA in healthy donors. The PCR ran on 60 Vbeta and 13 Jbeta primers. Repertoires were generated with immunoSEQ multiplex PCR, while TCRdb's copy carries only in-frame clones and drops some. The sample comprises some 85,000 clones, more than 60% of which are singletons, and approximately 6% rests with the top ten. Sequenced material: PBMCs. The source is a young man in good health and CMV-seropositive.

The chain combines TRBV25-1 with TRBJ1-4; weak D call: TRBD1 (5 bases). V was pared by 7 bases and J by 4 bases, with 13 bases between. CDR3 length equals 14 residues. CDR1 is MGHDK, CDR2 SYGVNS, per germline. The CDR3 is CASTSWGLNEKLFF. The CDR3 DNA reads as TGTGCCAGCACTTCATGGGGCCTTAATGAAAAACTGTTTTTT.

The table lists this clone with a few counts. This rearrangement joins TRBV10-2 to TRBJ1-2; D gene uncertain. Trimming left V 2 bases short and J 8 bases short, with 9 bases between. The CDR3 extends over 12 amino acids. The V gene's germline CDR1 is WSHSY and CDR2 SAAADI. CDR3 coding DNA: TGCGCCAGCAGTGAGGCGTCTCGGGGCTACACCTTC. The encoded protein is CASSEASRGYTF.

This clone was picked up one time. The V call is TRBV6-5, the J call TRBJ2-7, with 9 bases matching TRBD2. In germline, CDR1 is MNHEY, CDR2 SVGAGI. There are 15 residues in the CDR3. The V gene end was trimmed by 6 bases and the J gene end by 3 bases; junction bases not matched to a gene: 9. CDR3 sequence (DNA): TGTGCCAGCAGACACATAGCGGGAGAATTCTACGAGCAGTACTTC. It is translated as CASRHIAGEFYEQYF.

The V call is TRBV11-3, the J call TRBJ2-1; 13 bases are shared with TRBD2. V was pared by 5 bases and J by 9 bases, with 7 bases of the junction left unmatched. The CDR3 is 15 residues long. Germline V gene lookup returns CDR1 SGHNT and CDR2 YENEEA. The CDR3 DNA reads as TGTGCCAGCAGCCTACTAGCGGGAGGGATTGGTGAGCAGTTCTTC. It codes for CASSLLAGGIGEQFF.

The genes are TRBV7-9 and TRBJ2-7, with 12 bases matching TRBD2. The J segment lost 2 bases and the V segment lost 4 bases, leaving 3 bases of the junction unmatched. The V gene's germline CDR1 is SEHNR and CDR2 FQNEAQ (reference sequence). CDR3 length: 15 amino acids. CDR3 in amino acids: CASSSGLAGTYEQYF. The DNA of the CDR3 is TGTGCCAGCAGCTCAGGACTAGCGGGGACCTACGAGCAGTACTTC.

The chain is built from TRBV2 and TRBJ2-5; no firm D call. V was clipped by 5 bases and J by 5 bases, with 3 bases between them. The CDR3 length is 10 residues. The germline V gene has CDR1 SNHLY and CDR2 FYNNEI. This CDR3 reads CASSQETQYF. In DNA form, the CDR3 reads TGTGCCAGCAGTCAGGAGACCCAGTACTTC.

The rearrangement uses TRBV28 and TRBJ2-3, with a weak D call TRBD2 (6 bases). The CDR3 runs to 12 residues. Per germline, CDR1 MDHEN and CDR2 SYDVKM. V lost 3 bases and J 6 bases, leaving 7 bases between the germline ends. As DNA, the CDR3 is TGTGCCAGCAGTTTTGGAGGGGATACGCAGTATTTT. It encodes CASSFGGDTQYF.

This chain joins TRBV7-8 and TRBJ2-7; perhaps TRBD2 as D (5 bases). The V gene's germline CDR1 is SGHVS and CDR2 FQNEAQ. The CDR3 totals 15 residues. With 7 bases removed from V and 3 bases from J, the gap between germline ends came to 19 bases. The CDR3 DNA is TGTGCCAGCACCCGGCGGGCAGTAGCAGGCTACGAGCAGTACTTC. Translation: CASTRRAVAGYEQYF.

For the CDR3, the DNA is TGCGCCAGCAGCCAAGTCACCACCGGGACAGTCTATGGCTACACCTTC. Translated: CASSQVTTGTVYGYTF. The chain combines TRBV4-1 with TRBJ1-2; 7 bases fit TRBD1. The V gene's germline CDR1 is MGHRA and CDR2 YSYEKL. V trimming: 1 base; J trimming: 4 bases; junction bases outside the gene matches: 9. This CDR3 region has 16 residues.

The rearrangement uses TRBV6-5 and TRBJ2-1; a weak D match, TRBD1 (6 bases). Deletions cut 8 bases from V and 1 base from J, with 9 bases between. The V gene's germline CDR1 is MNHEY and CDR2 SVGAGI. The length of the CDR3 is 13 residues. CDR3 sequence (DNA): TGTGCCAGCGGACAGTCTTCCTACAATGAGCAGTTCTTC. Translating it yields CASGQSSYNEQFF.

The V gene is TRBV4-2, the J gene TRBJ2-1; D is unclear. This CDR3 region has 15 residues. CDR1 and CDR2 (germline): LGHNA, YNFKEQ. V lost 0 bases and J 6 bases, leaving 12 bases between the germline ends. The CDR3: CASSQDRLVSNEQFF. The CDR3 region has the DNA TGTGCCAGCAGCCAAGACCGCCTAGTTTCCAATGAGCAGTTCTTC.

The chain carries TRBV6-1 and TRBJ1-1; D gene unclear. From germline, CDR1 is MNHNS and CDR2 SASEGT. The ends were cut back, 4 bases at V and 4 bases at J, with 10 bases in the middle. The CDR3 spans 13 residues. CDR3: CASSGVEGTEAFF. CDR3 bases: TGTGCCAGCAGTGGAGTGGAGGGCACTGAAGCTTTCTTT.

The rearrangement links TRBV6-5 to TRBJ2-5; maybe TRBD2 (6 bases). The CDR3 loop spans 15 amino acids. CDR1 and CDR2 (germline): MNHEY, SVGAGI. Trimming took off 0 bases at V and 4 bases at J, with 12 bases between the two ends. The CDR3 DNA reads TGTGCCAGCAGTTACTCGACGGGAGTGCGAGAGACCCAGTACTTC. Amino acids: CASSYSTGVRETQYF.

The sample holds a few counts of this clone. The rearrangement links TRBV4-2 to TRBJ2-7, with 8 bases lining up with TRBD1. CDR3 length equals 16 residues. With V trimmed by 4 bases and J by 1 base, 9 bases remained unmatched. CDR1 is LGHNA and CDR2 is YNFKEQ in the germline V gene. CDR3: CASSPSRGDRSYEQYF. DNA for the CDR3: TGTGCCAGCAGCCCGTCGCGAGGGGACAGGTCCTACGAGCAGTACTTC.

The rearrangement links TRBV25-1 to TRBJ1-5; a possible D gene is TRBD1 (5 bases). Germline V gene sequence: CDR1 MGHDK, CDR2 SYGVNS. The CDR3 covers 13 residues. Trimming stripped 6 bases from V and 5 bases from J, with 11 bases between. CDR3 sequence reads: CASRGGYHQPQHF. In nucleotides, the CDR3 is TGTGCCAGCAGGGGGGGGTATCATCAGCCCCAGCATTTT.

The chain recombines TRBV9 with TRBJ1-1; tentative D call: TRBD1 (6 bases). The CDR3 has 15 residues. V lost 0 bases and J 4 bases, leaving 13 bases between the germline ends. CDR1 and CDR2 from the germline V gene are SGDLS and YYNGEE. The CDR3 DNA reads as TGTGCCAGCAGCGTAGTAAGCAGGGGTTCCACTGAAGCTTTCTTT. Translated: CASSVVSRGSTEAFF.

This clone has more than one count but fewer than ten. The CDR3 bases are TGTGCCAGCAGCCAGGCCCGAGGTGACTGGAGCACAGATACGCAGTATTTT. This gives the protein CASSQARGDWSTDTQYF. J is TRBJ2-3 and V is TRBV4-2; D gene ambiguous. This CDR3 is built from 17 residues. The V and J ends lost 3 bases and 0 bases respectively, with 16 bases between them. The germline V gene has CDR1 LGHNA and CDR2 YNFKEQ.

This clone appeared once. The V gene is TRBV5-1, the J gene TRBJ2-7; a weak D match, TRBD2 (7 bases). The V end was cut by 3 bases, the J end by 5 bases, with 12 bases between. The CDR3 runs 13 residues. Germline V gives CDR1 SGHRS, CDR2 YFSETQ. Here the CDR3 reads CASSSGRGNEQYF. The CDR3, as DNA: TGCGCCAGCAGCTCAGGGAGGGGGAACGAGCAGTACTTC.

This clone was recorded only once. The chain links TRBV4-1 to TRBJ2-7; unclear D gene. The CDR3 length is 13 residues. V was pared by 4 bases and J by 4 bases, with 11 bases between. Germline lookup yields CDR1 MGHRA and CDR2 YSYEKL. Written as DNA, the CDR3 is TGCGCCAGCAGCCTACTACGTTCGTACGAGCAGTACTTC. Protein: CASSLLRSYEQYF.

J is TRBJ2-7 and V is TRBV10-2; 10 nucleotides line up with TRBD2. J was trimmed by 3 bases and V by 0 bases; bases with no gene match: 2. Germline CDR1 is WSHSY and CDR2 is SAAADI. CDR3 length: 15 residues. CDR3 region: CASSESASGSYEQYF. CDR3 bases: TGCGCCAGCAGTGAGTCGGCTAGCGGGAGCTACGAGCAGTACTTC.